This T cell receptor (beta chain) was obtained from a study of T-cell memory formation after mild COVID-19. TCR alpha and TCR beta cDNA libraries carrying sample barcodes and UMIs were produced by 5'RACE using constant-segment primers. TCRdb analysed the 5' RACE reads with MiXCR anew, one entry per CDR3 protein. In the table there are approximately 230,000 distinct CDR3 sequences, less than 20% of which are singletons. Findings and limits, study-wide: Mainly CM and EM harbored the contracting CD4+ clones; mainly EMRA harbored the CD8+ ones. A balance of CD4 and CD8 characterized clones contracting day 15 to 85, whereas later expanders leaned CD4+. Certain responding clones were present in pre-infection memory, suggesting participation of cross-reactive memory.

A note on this clonotype: Its specificity is unknown.

V was cut by 3 bases and J by 1 base, with 10 bases left in between. CDR3 size: 14 residues. Germline V gives CDR1 SGHDT, CDR2 YYEEEE. The sequencing input was PBMCs or a T cell subset sorted from them (not recorded which). V is TRBV5-6 and J is TRBJ1-1, with D unresolved. The source is a man aged 18 to 29 who had mild COVID-19 (a few samples of this study predate the infection). Cell type and time point are not known. CDR3 residues: CASSWWAANTEAFF. For the CDR3, the DNA is TGTGCCAGCAGCTGGTGGGCAGCGAACACTGAAGCTTTCTTT.